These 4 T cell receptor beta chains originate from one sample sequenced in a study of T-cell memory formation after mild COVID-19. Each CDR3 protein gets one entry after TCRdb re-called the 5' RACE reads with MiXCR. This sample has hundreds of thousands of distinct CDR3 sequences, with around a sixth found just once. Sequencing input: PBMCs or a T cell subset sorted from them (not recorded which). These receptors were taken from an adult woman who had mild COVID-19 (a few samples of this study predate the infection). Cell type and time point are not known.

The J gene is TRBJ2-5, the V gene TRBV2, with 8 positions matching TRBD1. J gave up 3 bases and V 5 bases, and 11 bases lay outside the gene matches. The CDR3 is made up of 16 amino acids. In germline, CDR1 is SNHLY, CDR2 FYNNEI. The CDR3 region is CASSQPGQAQKETQYF. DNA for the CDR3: TGTGCCAGCAGTCAACCGGGACAGGCCCAGAAAGAGACCCAGTACTTC.

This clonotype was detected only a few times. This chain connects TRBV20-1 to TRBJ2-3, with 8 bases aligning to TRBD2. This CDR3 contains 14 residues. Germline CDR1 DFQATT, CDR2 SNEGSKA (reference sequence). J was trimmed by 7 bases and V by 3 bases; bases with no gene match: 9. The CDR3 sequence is CSARSGGPGNTQYF. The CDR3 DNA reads TGCAGTGCTAGGAGCGGGGGCCCCGGGAATACGCAGTATTTT.

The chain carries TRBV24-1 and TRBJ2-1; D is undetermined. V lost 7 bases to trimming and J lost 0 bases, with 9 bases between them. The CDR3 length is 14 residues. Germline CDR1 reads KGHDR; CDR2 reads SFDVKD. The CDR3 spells CATSGSSSYNEQFF. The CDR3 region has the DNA TGTGCCACCAGCGGGTCGAGCTCCTACAATGAGCAGTTCTTC.

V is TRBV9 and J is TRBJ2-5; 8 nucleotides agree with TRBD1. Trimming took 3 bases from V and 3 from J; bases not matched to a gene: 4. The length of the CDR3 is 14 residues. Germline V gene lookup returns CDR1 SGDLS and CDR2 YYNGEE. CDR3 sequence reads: CASSDEDREETQYF. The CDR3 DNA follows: TGTGCCAGCAGCGACGAGGACAGGGAAGAGACCCAGTACTTC.